One and the same sample provided the 20 T cell receptor beta chains below, sequenced in a study of OX40 agonist ivuxolimab in advanced cancers. Data came from immunoSEQ multiplex PCR; TCRdb stores just in-frame clones and leaves some out. This table holds about 58,000 clones, roughly four fifths found once. Sequencing used CD4+ or CD8+ T cells sorted from blood, obtained in a trial of the OX40 agonist ivuxolimab. Receptors originate from an adult with an advanced solid tumor such as melanoma, head and neck, liver or kidney cancer.

The chain employs TRBV5-1 and TRBJ2-1, with 8 bases fitting TRBD1. CDR1 and CDR2 from the germline V gene are SGHRS and YFSETQ. CDR3 size: 15 residues. J gave up 10 bases and V 0 bases, and 9 bases lay outside the gene matches. CDR3 sequence: CASSLGDRPGREQFF. Written as DNA, the CDR3 is TGCGCCAGCAGCTTGGGGGACAGGCCCGGTAGGGAGCAGTTCTTC.

The CDR3 is CASSQDHTSGRLEQFF. The DNA for the CDR3 is TGTGCCAGCAGCCAAGATCACACTAGCGGGAGGCTTGAGCAGTTCTTC. The V call is TRBV4-2, the J call TRBJ2-1, with 12 positions matching TRBD2. Trimming at V came to 0 bases and at J to 9 bases, leaving 6 bases not matched to a gene. Germline V gene lookup returns CDR1 LGHNA and CDR2 YNFKEQ. The CDR3 is 16 amino acids.

The chain employs TRBV4-1 and TRBJ1-1, with a tentative D call TRBD1 (5 bases). V was clipped by 4 bases and J by 0 bases, with 18 bases between them. The CDR3 is 17 amino acids. CDR1 is MGHRA, CDR2 YSYEKL, per germline. CDR3 sequence: CASSPGPHQIMNTEAFF. CDR3 nucleotide sequence: TGCGCCAGCAGCCCGGGGCCTCATCAGATCATGAACACTGAAGCTTTCTTT.

The chain combines TRBV11-3 with TRBJ2-5, with 13 bases identical to TRBD2. This CDR3 is 13 amino acids long. Trimming at V came to 5 bases and at J to 7 bases, leaving 1 base not matched to a gene. Germline loops: CDR1 SGHNT, CDR2 YENEEA. The CDR3: CASSRTSGGTQYF. In DNA, the CDR3 is TGTGCCAGCAGCCGGACTAGCGGGGGGACCCAGTACTTC. The full variable domain, its missing parts supplied by reference TRBV11-3 and TRBJ2-5, is EAGVVQSPRYKIIEKKQPVAFWCNPISGHNTLYWYLQNLGQGPELLIRYENEEAVDDSQLPKDRFSAERLKGVDSTLKIQPAELGDSAVYLCASSRTSGGTQYFGPGTRLLVL.

The V call is TRBV5-6, the J call TRBJ2-1; D unclear. CDR3 length: 15 residues. The germline gives CDR1 SGHDT, CDR2 YYEEEE. Trimming pared 5 bases from V and 3 bases from J, leaving 15 bases between. CDR3 residues: CASRIDSSVYNEQFF. DNA of the CDR3: TGTGCCAGCAGAATTGACTCCTCCGTCTACAATGAGCAGTTCTTC.

The chain combines TRBV14 with TRBJ1-3; D is uncertain. Germline CDR1 is SGHDN and CDR2 is FVKESK. Between the trimmed V and J ends, which lost 4 bases and 0 bases, there was a span of 4 bases. This CDR3 contains 13 residues. CDR3 protein: CASSPLSGNTIYF. CDR3 DNA sequence: TGTGCCAGCAGCCCCCTCTCTGGAAACACCATATATTTT. The variable domain in full, completed from reference TRBV14 and TRBJ1-3, reads EAGVTQFPSHSVIEKGQTVTLRCDPISGHDNLYWYRRVMGKEIKFLLHFVKESKQDESGMPNNRFLAERTGGTYSTLKVQPAELEDSGVYFCASSPLSGNTIYFGEGSWLTVV.

This chain joins TRBV27 and TRBJ1-1; the D gene is possibly TRBD1 (6 bases). Germline CDR1 and CDR2: MNHEY and SMNVEV (reference sequence). V lost 6 bases and J lost 1, with 12 bases in between. The CDR3 spans 14 residues. The CDR3 loop is CASSRGQPNTEAFF. CDR3 DNA sequence: TGTGCCAGCAGCCGGGGACAACCGAACACTGAAGCTTTCTTT.

This clone was picked up a small number of times. V and J are TRBV2 and TRBJ1-1; 9 nucleotides align to TRBD1. This CDR3 is 14 amino acids long. Germline values: CDR1 SNHLY, CDR2 FYNNEI. Germline trimming cut 6 bases from V and 3 bases from J; bases unmatched to any gene: 5. The CDR3 loop is CASREGQGYTEAFF. CDR3 DNA: TGTGCCAGCAGAGAGGGACAGGGCTACACTGAAGCTTTCTTT. Using reference TRBV2 and TRBJ1-1 for the parts outside the CDR3, the full variable domain is EPEVTQTPSHQVTQMGQEVILRCVPISNHLYFYWYRQILGQKVEFLVSFYNNEISEKSEIFDDQFSVERPDGSNFTLKIRSTKLEDSAMYFCASREGQGYTEAFFGQGTRLTVV.

The chain has TRBV6-5 and TRBJ2-2; TRBD1 aligns across 7 bases. Trimming took 5 bases from V and 5 from J; bases not matched to a gene: 8. This CDR3 is 15 amino acids long. The germline V gene encodes CDR1 MNHEY and CDR2 SVGAGI. The CDR3 DNA is TGTGCCAGCAGTGTTTGGACAGGAGGAACCGGGGAGCTGTTTTTT. As protein: CASSVWTGGTGELFF.

V gene TRBV4-1 combines with J gene TRBJ1-1; D gene uncertain. This CDR3 contains 18 residues. Trimming left V 2 bases short and J 2 bases short, with 21 bases between. Germline V gives CDR1 MGHRA, CDR2 YSYEKL. CDR3: CASSQPRGVSQTNTEAFF. The CDR3 DNA reads as TGCGCCAGCAGCCAACCCCGTGGGGTGAGTCAAACAAACACTGAAGCTTTCTTT.

The chain joins TRBV5-1 to TRBJ1-1; D unclear. Germline V CDR1 and CDR2: SGHRS, YFSETQ. The V end was cut by 0 bases, the J end by 5 bases, with 14 bases between. The CDR3 consists of 15 residues. The CDR3 reads CASSLGAGRKTEAFF. For the CDR3, the DNA is TGCGCCAGCAGCTTGGGGGCCGGTCGAAAGACTGAAGCTTTCTTT. Variable domain in full (rest from reference TRBV5-1 and TRBJ1-1): KAGVTQTPRYLIKTRGQQVTLSCSPISGHRSVSWYQQTPGQGLQFLFEYFSETQRNKGNFPGRFSGRQFSNSRSEMNVSTLELGDSALYLCASSLGAGRKTEAFFGQGTRLTVV.

The V call is TRBV6-6, the J call TRBJ2-1; 7 positions agree with TRBD2. Trimming at V came to 0 bases and at J to 10 bases, leaving 9 bases not matched to a gene. The CDR3 covers 15 residues. Germline lookup yields CDR1 MNHNY and CDR2 SVGAGI (reference sequence). The CDR3 bases are TGTGCCAGCAGTTACTCTCAGCGGGAATCGGGGGAGCAGTTCTTC. This sequence encodes CASSYSQRESGEQFF.

This rearrangement joins TRBV29-1 to TRBJ1-1, with 10 bases matching TRBD1. V shed 5 bases, J shed 8 bases, and the junction held 5 bases outside the gene matches. The CDR3 is made up of 12 amino acids. CDR1 SQVTM and CDR2 ANQGSEA come from the germline V gene. The CDR3: CSVQRQGAEAFF. The CDR3 DNA reads TGCAGCGTTCAGAGACAGGGGGCGGAAGCTTTCTTT.

J is TRBJ1-3 and V is TRBV6-4; D may be TRBD1 (6 bases). CDR1 and CDR2 (germline): MRHNA, SNTAGT. The CDR3 extends over 12 amino acids. The CDR3 nucleotides are TGTGCTAGGGGGTCCTCTGGAAACACCATATATTTT. Its protein product is CARGSSGNTIYF.

This chain connects TRBV6-5 to TRBJ1-2; D is perhaps TRBD1 (6 bases). V lost 7 bases and J lost 8, with 23 bases in between. Per germline, CDR1 MNHEY and CDR2 SVGAGI. The CDR3 runs 15 residues. CDR3 coding DNA: TGTGCCAGCACCTTCCGGAGCACAGGGAGCCGGGGCTACACCTTC. Translating it yields CASTFRSTGSRGYTF.

The chain uses TRBV15 and TRBJ1-4; D is perhaps TRBD1 (6 bases). The germline V gene encodes CDR1 LNHNV and CDR2 YYDKDF (reference sequence). The V end lost 2 bases, the J end lost 6 bases, and 13 bases lay between the germline ends. CDR3 length: 15 residues. The CDR3 is CATSRRRRGDEKLFF. The CDR3 DNA reads TGTGCCACCAGCAGAAGAAGGAGGGGGGATGAAAAACTGTTTTTT.

The chain carries TRBV28 and TRBJ2-7; TRBD2 is a possible D gene (6 bases). Germline CDR1 is MDHEN and CDR2 is SYDVKM. Trimming removed 5 bases from V and 4 bases from J, with 12 bases in between. The length of the CDR3 is 13 residues. In DNA, the CDR3 is TGTGCCAGCAGTAGACTAGAAAGTTACGAGCAGTACTTC. Protein sequence: CASSRLESYEQYF.

The gene calls are TRBV13 and TRBJ2-2; 11 bases match TRBD1. V lost 0 bases to trimming and J lost 6 bases; unmatched junction nucleotides: 3. There are 16 residues in the CDR3. The V gene's germline CDR1 is PRHDT and CDR2 FYEKMQ (reference sequence). DNA for the CDR3: TGTGCCAGCAGCTTAGGCCAGGGACAGGGGGCCGGGGAGCTGTTTTTT. Translated: CASSLGQGQGAGELFF.

The chain has TRBV2 and TRBJ2-7; D unresolved. Trimming took 7 bases from V and 0 from J, leaving 13 bases between them. The CDR3 is 14 residues long. Germline V gene data show CDR1 as SNHLY and CDR2 as FYNNEI. The CDR3: CASTEDRNSYEQYF. Here the CDR3 DNA reads TGTGCCAGCACCGAAGATAGGAACTCCTACGAGCAGTACTTC.

V and J are TRBV4-2 and TRBJ1-1; 10 positions agree with TRBD1. The germline V gene encodes CDR1 LGHNA and CDR2 YNFKEQ. The V segment lost 4 bases and the J segment 6 bases; nucleotides outside the gene matches: 11. The CDR3 length is 16 residues. In DNA, the CDR3 is TGTGCCAGCAGCCGAGGGACAGGGGAAGGAGACTCTGAAGCTTTCTTT. This codes for CASSRGTGEGDSEAFF.